These 9 T cell receptor beta chains came from one sample sequenced in a study of shared clonotypes between healthy human individuals. The data were produced by immunoSEQ multiplex PCR, yet TCRdb's version contains in-frame clones alone and is incomplete. The sample lists about 1 million clones; 70% to 80% were seen once. The specimen sequenced was memory CD4+ T cells sorted from blood. Specified subset: CD45RA-negative fraction. Receptor source: a man aged 18 to 29 in good health.

V usage is TRBV7-9 and J usage is TRBJ1-2, with D possibly TRBD1 on 5 matching bases. Germline V gives CDR1 SEHNR, CDR2 FQNEAQ (reference sequence). CDR3 length equals 15 residues. Trimming removed 4 bases from V and 4 bases from J, with 16 bases in between. The CDR3 sequence: CASSSRGQPVYGYTF. CDR3 sequence (DNA): TGTGCCAGCAGCTCGAGAGGACAACCCGTCTATGGCTACACCTTC. The full variable domain, rest sourced from reference TRBV7-9 and TRBJ1-2, is DTGVSQNPRHKITKRGQNVTFRCDPISEHNRLYWYRQTLGQGPEFLTYFQNEAQLEKSRLLSDRFSAERPKGSFSTLEIQRTEQGDSAMYLCASSSRGQPVYGYTFGSGTRLTVV.

The V and J genes are TRBV11-2 and TRBJ1-1; no clear D gene. V gave up 4 bases and J gave up 11 bases, with 14 bases separating them. The germline gives CDR1 SGHAT, CDR2 FQNNGV. This CDR3 contains 12 residues. The CDR3 DNA is TGTGCCAGCAGCTCCTACCCGATTGGTGCTTTCTTT. As protein: CASSSYPIGAFF.

The chain uses TRBV6-5 and TRBJ1-5; D possibly corresponds to TRBD1 (5 bases). This CDR3 spans 11 amino acids. Germline CDR1 MNHEY, CDR2 SVGAGI. CDR3 region: CASGVGLPQHF. The DNA of the CDR3 is TGTGCTTCGGGGGTTGGGCTGCCCCAGCATTTT.

The V call is TRBV6-4, the J call TRBJ2-1; 12 bases map to TRBD2. The CDR3 totals 17 residues. Looked up from germline, CDR1 is MRHNA and CDR2 is SNTAGT. Trimming at V came to 2 bases and at J to 8 bases, leaving 10 bases not matched to a gene. CDR3 in amino acids: CASSDGMTSGSLDEQFF. For the CDR3, the DNA is TGTGCCAGCAGTGACGGAATGACTAGCGGGAGTCTTGATGAGCAGTTCTTC.

The chain couples TRBV7-2 to TRBJ2-3, with a weak D call TRBD2 (6 bases). The CDR3 contains 15 residues. The V and J ends lost 3 bases and 5 bases respectively, with 15 bases between them. Germline CDR1 is SGHTA and CDR2 is FQGNSA. The CDR3 bases are TGTGCCAGCAGCTTGGGAGGACTTAGAATAGATACGCAGTATTTT. As protein: CASSLGGLRIDTQYF.

The V gene is TRBV7-8, the J gene TRBJ2-2; 16 bases map to TRBD2. This CDR3 spans 19 amino acids. V shed 4 bases, J shed 7 bases, and the junction held 12 bases outside the gene matches. The germline V gene has CDR1 SGHVS and CDR2 FQNEAQ. In nucleotides, the CDR3 is TGTGCCAGCAGCTCGCCGGGACTAGCGGGAGGGCCTATGATCGGGGAGCTGTTTTTT. It translates to CASSSPGLAGGPMIGELFF.

The V call is TRBV5-1, the J call TRBJ2-7; TRBD2 agrees at 9 bases. This CDR3 is 15 amino acids long. Germline loops: CDR1 SGHRS, CDR2 YFSETQ. V lost 4 bases and J lost 6; bases outside the gene matches: 11. The CDR3 loop is CASSKPSGDTSEQYF. CDR3 bases: TGCGCCAGCAGCAAGCCTAGCGGGGACACGTCCGAGCAGTACTTC.

This clone was recorded once. The chain recombines TRBV7-6 with TRBJ2-1; D gene unclear. The germline V gene encodes CDR1 SGHVS and CDR2 FNYEAQ. The length of the CDR3 is 13 residues. Trimming pared 6 bases from V and 8 bases from J, leaving 14 bases between. The CDR3 spells CASSFSRADEQFF. CDR3 sequence (DNA): TGTGCCAGCAGTTTTTCACGGGCGGATGAGCAGTTCTTC.

This clone was recorded many times. This chain joins TRBV6-5 and TRBJ1-2; D may be TRBD1 (6 bases). Germline-derived CDR1 and CDR2 are MNHEY and SVGAGI. Trimming took off 6 bases at V and 8 bases at J, with 13 bases between the two ends. The CDR3 is made up of 12 amino acids. The CDR3 loop is CASRGQSRGYTF. The DNA of the CDR3 is TGTGCCAGCAGGGGACAATCACGGGGCTACACCTTC.